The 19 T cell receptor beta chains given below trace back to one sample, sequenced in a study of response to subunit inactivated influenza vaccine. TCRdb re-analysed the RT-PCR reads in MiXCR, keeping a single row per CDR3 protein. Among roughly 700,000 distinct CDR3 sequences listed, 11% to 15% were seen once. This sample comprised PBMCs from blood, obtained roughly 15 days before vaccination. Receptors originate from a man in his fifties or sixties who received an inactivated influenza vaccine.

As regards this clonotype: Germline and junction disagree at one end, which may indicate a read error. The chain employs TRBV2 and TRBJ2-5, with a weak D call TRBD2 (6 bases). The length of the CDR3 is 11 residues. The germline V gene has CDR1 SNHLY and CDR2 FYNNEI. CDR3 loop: CASSVAGMLGF. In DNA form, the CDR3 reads TGTGCCAGCAGTGTGGCGGGGATGCTAGGCTTC.

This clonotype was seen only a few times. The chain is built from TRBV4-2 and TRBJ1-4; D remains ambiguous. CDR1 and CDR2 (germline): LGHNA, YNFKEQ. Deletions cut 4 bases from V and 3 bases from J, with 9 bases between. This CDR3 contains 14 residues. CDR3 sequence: CASSPEAANEKLFF. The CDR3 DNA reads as TGTGCCAGCAGCCCGGAGGCCGCTAATGAAAAACTGTTTTTT.

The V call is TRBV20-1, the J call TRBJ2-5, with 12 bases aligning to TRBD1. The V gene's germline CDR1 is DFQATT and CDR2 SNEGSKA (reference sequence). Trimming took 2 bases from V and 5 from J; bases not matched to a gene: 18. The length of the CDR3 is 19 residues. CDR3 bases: TGCAGTGCTAGACTTTTCCCCGGGACAGGGGGCGCTTACAAGGAGACCCAGTACTTC. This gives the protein CSARLFPGTGGAYKETQYF.

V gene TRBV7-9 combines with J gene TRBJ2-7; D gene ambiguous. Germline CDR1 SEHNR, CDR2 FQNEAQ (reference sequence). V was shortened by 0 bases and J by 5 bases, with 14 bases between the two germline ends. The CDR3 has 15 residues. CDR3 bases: TGTGCCAGCAGCTTAGCACCCGGTACAGTTAACGAGCAGTACTTC. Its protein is CASSLAPGTVNEQYF. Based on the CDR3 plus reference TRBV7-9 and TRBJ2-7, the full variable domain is DTGVSQNPRHKITKRGQNVTFRCDPISEHNRLYWYRQTLGQGPEFLTYFQNEAQLEKSRLLSDRFSAERPKGSFSTLEIQRTEQGDSAMYLCASSLAPGTVNEQYFGPGTRLTVT.

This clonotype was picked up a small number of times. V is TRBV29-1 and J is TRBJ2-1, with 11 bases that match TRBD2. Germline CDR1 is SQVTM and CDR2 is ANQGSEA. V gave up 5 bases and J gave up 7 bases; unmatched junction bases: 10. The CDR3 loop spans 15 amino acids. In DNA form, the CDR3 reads TGCAGCGTTCGGGCTAGCGGGGGGCCTGGGAATGAGCAGTTCTTC. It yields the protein CSVRASGGPGNEQFF.

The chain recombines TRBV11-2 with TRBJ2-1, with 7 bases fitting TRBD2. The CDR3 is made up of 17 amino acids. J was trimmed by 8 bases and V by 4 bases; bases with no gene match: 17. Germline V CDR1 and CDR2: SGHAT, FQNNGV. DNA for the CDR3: TGTGCCAGCAGCTGGGGCTCGGGACCAGCGGGAAGAGATGAGCAGTTCTTC. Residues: CASSWGSGPAGRDEQFF.

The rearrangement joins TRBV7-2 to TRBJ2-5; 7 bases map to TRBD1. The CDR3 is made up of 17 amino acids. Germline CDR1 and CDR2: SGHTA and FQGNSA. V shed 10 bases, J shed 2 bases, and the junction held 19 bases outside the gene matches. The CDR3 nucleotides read TGTGCCACCGAGCCAAAAGGACAGGACATCGTACAAGAGACCCAGTACTTC. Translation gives CATEPKGQDIVQETQYF.

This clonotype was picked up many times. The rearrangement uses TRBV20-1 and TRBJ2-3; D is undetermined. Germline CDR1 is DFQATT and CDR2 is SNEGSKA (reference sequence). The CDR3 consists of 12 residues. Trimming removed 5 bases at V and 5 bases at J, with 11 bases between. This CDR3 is CSAPPWGDTQYF. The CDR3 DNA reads TGCAGTGCTCCCCCTTGGGGAGATACGCAGTATTTT.

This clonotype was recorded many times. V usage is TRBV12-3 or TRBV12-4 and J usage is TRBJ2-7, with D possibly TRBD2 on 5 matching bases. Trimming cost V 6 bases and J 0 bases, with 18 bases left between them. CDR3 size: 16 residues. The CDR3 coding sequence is TGTGCCAGCAGAGATGCTCGGACTGGAGGCTCCTACGAGCAGTACTTC. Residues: CASRDARTGGSYEQYF.

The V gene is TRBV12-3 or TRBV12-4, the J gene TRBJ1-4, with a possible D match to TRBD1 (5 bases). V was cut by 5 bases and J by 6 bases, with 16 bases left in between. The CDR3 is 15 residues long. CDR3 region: CASSPHSGADEKLFF. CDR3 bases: TGTGCCAGCAGTCCCCACAGTGGGGCGGATGAAAAACTGTTTTTT.

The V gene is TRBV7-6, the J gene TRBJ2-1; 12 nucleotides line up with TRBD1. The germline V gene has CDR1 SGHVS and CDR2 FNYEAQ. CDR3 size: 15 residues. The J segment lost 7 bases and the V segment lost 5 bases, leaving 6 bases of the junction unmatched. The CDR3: CASSPGDRGRNEQFF. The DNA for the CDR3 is TGTGCCAGCAGCCCCGGGGACAGGGGGCGAAATGAGCAGTTCTTC.

The CDR3 DNA is TGCAGTGCTAGAGAGGGGGGGGCTAGTCACGACGAGCAGTACTTC. It is translated as CSAREGGASHDEQYF. The gene calls are TRBV20-1 and TRBJ2-7; D perhaps matches TRBD2 (7 bases). This CDR3 region has 15 residues. CDR1 is DFQATT and CDR2 is SNEGSKA in the germline V gene (reference sequence). V was trimmed by 0 bases and J by 5 bases, leaving 17 bases between them.

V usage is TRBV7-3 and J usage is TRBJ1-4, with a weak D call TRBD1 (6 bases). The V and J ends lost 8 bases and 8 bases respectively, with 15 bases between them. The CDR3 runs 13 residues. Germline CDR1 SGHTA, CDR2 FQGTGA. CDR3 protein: CASFRGRGEKLFF. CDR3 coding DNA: TGTGCCAGCTTCAGAGGGAGGGGGGAAAAACTGTTTTTT.

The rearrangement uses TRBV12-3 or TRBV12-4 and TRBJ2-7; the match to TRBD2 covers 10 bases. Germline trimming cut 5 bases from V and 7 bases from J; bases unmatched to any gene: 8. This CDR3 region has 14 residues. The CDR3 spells CASSPLAGAEEQYF. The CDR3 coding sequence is TGTGCCAGCAGTCCTCTAGCGGGAGCAGAAGAGCAGTACTTC.

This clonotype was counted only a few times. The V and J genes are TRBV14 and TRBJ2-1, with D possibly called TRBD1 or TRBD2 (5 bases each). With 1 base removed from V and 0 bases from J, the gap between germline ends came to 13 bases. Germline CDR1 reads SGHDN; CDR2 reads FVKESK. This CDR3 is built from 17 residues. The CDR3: CASSQGYGTRSYNEQFF. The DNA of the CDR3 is TGTGCCAGCAGCCAAGGTTACGGGACCCGCTCCTACAATGAGCAGTTCTTC.

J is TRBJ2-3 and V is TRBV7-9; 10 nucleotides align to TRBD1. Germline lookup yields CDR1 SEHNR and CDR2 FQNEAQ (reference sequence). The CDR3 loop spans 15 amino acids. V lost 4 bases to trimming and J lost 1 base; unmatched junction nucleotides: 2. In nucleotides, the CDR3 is TGTGCCAGCAGCTCGACAGGGGGCCGCACAGATACGCAGTATTTT. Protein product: CASSSTGGRTDTQYF.

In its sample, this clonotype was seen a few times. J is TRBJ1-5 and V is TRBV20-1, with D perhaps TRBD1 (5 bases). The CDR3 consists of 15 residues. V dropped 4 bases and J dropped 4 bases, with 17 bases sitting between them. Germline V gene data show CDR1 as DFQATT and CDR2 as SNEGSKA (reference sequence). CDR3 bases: TGCAGTGCTAAACCCGGCGGGGACTATAATCAGCCCCAGCATTTT. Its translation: CSAKPGGDYNQPQHF.

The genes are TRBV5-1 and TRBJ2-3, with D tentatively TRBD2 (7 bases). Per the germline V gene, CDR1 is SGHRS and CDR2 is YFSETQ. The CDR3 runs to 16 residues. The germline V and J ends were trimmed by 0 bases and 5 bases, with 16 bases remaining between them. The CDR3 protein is CASSLVPGLGGDTQYF. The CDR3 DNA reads TGCGCCAGCAGCTTGGTACCCGGACTAGGGGGAGATACGCAGTATTTT.

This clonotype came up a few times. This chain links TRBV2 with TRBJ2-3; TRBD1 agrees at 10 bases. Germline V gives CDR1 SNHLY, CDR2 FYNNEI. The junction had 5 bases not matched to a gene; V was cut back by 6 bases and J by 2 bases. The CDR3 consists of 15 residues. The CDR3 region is CASSGQGGPTDTQYF. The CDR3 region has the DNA TGTGCCAGCAGCGGACAGGGGGGCCCCACAGATACGCAGTATTTT. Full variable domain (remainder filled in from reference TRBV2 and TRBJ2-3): EPEVTQTPSHQVTQMGQEVILRCVPISNHLYFYWYRQILGQKVEFLVSFYNNEISEKSEIFDDQFSVERPDGSNFTLKIRSTKLEDSAMYFCASSGQGGPTDTQYFGPGTRLTVL.